This T cell receptor (beta chain) was found in a study of yellow fever vaccine responses in identical twins. Deletions cut 2 bases from V and 0 bases from J, with 8 bases between. CDR3 length: 15 amino acids. The germline V gene encodes CDR1 MGHRA and CDR2 YSYEKL. TCRdb re-called the RT-PCR reads with MiXCR, one entry per CDR3 protein. The top ten clones hold around 20% of a sample with hundreds of distinct CDR3 sequences, about 85% of them seen once. The sequence was collected from a female donor who received the yellow fever vaccine. The starting material was T cells from blood (PBMCs), unsorted or a sorted subset (not recorded which), obtained before or after yellow fever vaccination (not recorded which). The chain couples TRBV4-1 to TRBJ1-3; maybe TRBD1 (5 bases). The CDR3 region has the DNA TGCGCCAGCAGCCAACGCGGGGCCTCTGGAAACACCATATATTTT. Amino acid sequence: CASSQRGASGNTIYF.